One and the same sample provided the 21 T cell receptor beta chains below, sequenced in a study of blood T cell repertoires in COVID-19. Assay: immunoSEQ multiplex PCR; the TCRdb copy retains only in-frame clones and omits some. The sample has about 310,000 clones, around nine tenths seen once; the top ten hold about 5.2%. Material for sequencing was PBMCs or T cells enriched from blood (not recorded which). The source of these receptors is a man between 60 and 75 years old who had recovered from COVID-19.

The chain carries TRBV6-2 or TRBV6-3 and TRBJ2-3; TRBD1 agrees at 9 bases. Trimming cost V 4 bases and J 3 bases; bases outside gene matches: 2. From germline, CDR1 is MNHEY and CDR2 SVGEGT. The CDR3 has 14 residues. The CDR3 sequence: CASSSGQGTDTQYF. CDR3 nucleotides: TGTGCCAGCAGTTCCGGACAGGGGACAGATACGCAGTATTTT.

The gene calls are TRBV5-1 and TRBJ2-1, with D unresolved. V lost 3 bases and J 0 bases, leaving 22 bases between the germline ends. Germline values: CDR1 SGHRS, CDR2 YFSETQ. This CDR3 comprises 19 residues. The CDR3 sequence is CASSSPLRLGPSSYNEQFF. In DNA, the CDR3 is TGCGCCAGCAGCTCGCCCTTGCGGCTGGGTCCGAGCTCCTACAATGAGCAGTTCTTC.

The chain is built from TRBV7-3 and TRBJ2-2; 12 bases align to TRBD2. Unmatched junction bases numbered 4, after V lost 0 bases and J lost 5 bases. The CDR3 runs 17 residues. Germline V gives CDR1 SGHTA, CDR2 FQGTGA. Here the CDR3 reads CASSLTLLAGGTGELFF. DNA for the CDR3: TGTGCCAGCAGCTTAACCCTACTAGCGGGAGGAACCGGGGAGCTGTTTTTT.

This clone was picked up one time. The chain uses TRBV6-2 or TRBV6-3 and TRBJ2-7, with TRBD1 as a possible D gene (5 bases). Germline V gene data show CDR1 as MNHEY and CDR2 as SVGEGT. Between the trimmed V and J ends, which lost 2 bases and 3 bases, there was a span of 14 bases. CDR3 length: 15 amino acids. CDR3 DNA: TGTGCCAGCAGTTACATGGCCCAGGGCGGCTACGAGCAGTACTTC. This sequence encodes CASSYMAQGGYEQYF.

This chain links TRBV30 with TRBJ2-7; 7 bases agree with TRBD1. This CDR3 is built from 15 residues. V dropped 2 bases and J dropped 4; count of bases not matched to a gene: 11. Germline CDR1 is GTSNPN and CDR2 is SVGIG (reference sequence). This CDR3 is CAWSSDPGQIYEQYF. The CDR3 nucleotides read TGTGCCTGGAGTTCCGACCCGGGACAGATATACGAGCAGTACTTC.

This chain connects TRBV18 to TRBJ2-5, with D perhaps TRBD2 (6 bases). The V gene's germline CDR1 is KGHSH and CDR2 LQKENI. Trimming left V 0 bases short and J 2 bases short, with 10 bases between. This CDR3 has 15 residues. In DNA, the CDR3 is TGTGCCAGCTCACCACCCGCTAGCGAGCAAGAGACCCAGTACTTC. Translating it yields CASSPPASEQETQYF.

V gene TRBV28 combines with J gene TRBJ1-1, with TRBD1 as a possible D gene (5 bases). The CDR3 is made up of 14 amino acids. Germline CDR1 MDHEN, CDR2 SYDVKM. Trimming stripped 1 base from V and 4 bases from J, with 10 bases between. CDR3 coding DNA: TGTGCCAGCAGTTTATATGGGGGGGGCACTGAAGCTTTCTTT. It yields the protein CASSLYGGGTEAFF.

V usage is TRBV24-1 and J usage is TRBJ2-3; 9 bases are a match to TRBD1. V gave up 4 bases and J gave up 5 bases; unmatched junction bases: 6. The CDR3 has 15 residues. Germline V gene sequence: CDR1 KGHDR, CDR2 SFDVKD. The CDR3 spells CATSDDRGLGDTQYF. The CDR3 DNA reads TGTGCCACCAGTGACGACAGGGGGTTAGGAGATACGCAGTATTTT.

The chain uses TRBV7-2 and TRBJ1-5; 8 nucleotides line up with TRBD1. The CDR3 is 16 residues long. The J segment lost 2 bases and the V segment lost 3 bases, leaving 6 bases of the junction unmatched. Germline V gives CDR1 SGHTA, CDR2 FQGNSA. The CDR3 DNA reads TGTGCCAGCAGCTTCCTACCACAGGGGGGCAATCAGCCCCAGCATTTT. Translation: CASSFLPQGGNQPQHF.

The V and J genes are TRBV28 and TRBJ1-6, with 9 bases aligning to TRBD1. J gave up 7 bases and V 6 bases, and 4 bases lay outside the gene matches. CDR3 size: 14 residues. The germline gives CDR1 MDHEN, CDR2 SYDVKM. The CDR3 nucleotides read TGTGCCAGCAGACAGGGGGCGGAGAATTCACCCCTCCACTTT. Amino acids: CASRQGAENSPLHF.

This chain joins TRBV18 and TRBJ2-3, with 10 nucleotides matching TRBD2. This CDR3 region has 16 residues. With 0 bases clipped from V and 7 bases from J, the junction kept 7 bases outside the gene matches. The V gene's germline CDR1 is KGHSH and CDR2 LQKENI. The CDR3, as DNA: TGTGCCAGCTCACCACCGGGACTAGCGACGCATAATACGCAGTATTTT. The encoded protein is CASSPPGLATHNTQYF.

The chain employs TRBV2 and TRBJ2-7, with D possibly TRBD2 on 5 matching bases. Trimming shortened V by 4 bases and J by 2 bases, and 9 bases separated the two germline ends. CDR1 is SNHLY, CDR2 FYNNEI, per germline. The CDR3 totals 13 residues. This CDR3 reads CASSAGSTYEQYF. The CDR3, as DNA: TGTGCCAGCAGTGCGGGGTCCACCTACGAGCAGTACTTC.

This clone has a single count. V is TRBV5-6 and J is TRBJ1-5; D is ambiguous. V was cut by 1 base and J by 2 bases, with 7 bases left in between. The CDR3 spans 14 residues. CDR1 and CDR2 (germline): SGHDT, YYEEEE. DNA for the CDR3: TGTGCCAGCAGCTTGTTAGTAGGCAATCAGCCCCAGCATTTT. This encodes CASSLLVGNQPQHF.

The chain uses TRBV7-2 and TRBJ2-2; TRBD1 agrees at 8 bases. V dropped 1 base and J dropped 7; count of bases not matched to a gene: 5. The CDR3 contains 15 residues. Per germline, CDR1 SGHTA and CDR2 FQGNSA. CDR3 DNA: TGTGCCAGCAGCTTAGGACAGGGGTGGGACGGGGAGCTGTTTTTT. Translation gives CASSLGQGWDGELFF.

This chain uses TRBV6-5 with TRBJ1-2; 7 bases are a match to TRBD1. This CDR3 region has 14 residues. Looked up from germline, CDR1 is MNHEY and CDR2 is SVGAGI. With 0 bases clipped from V and 8 bases from J, the junction kept 6 bases outside the gene matches. In DNA form, the CDR3 reads TGTGCCAGCAGTTACTCAGAGGGGGCGGGCGGCTACACCTTC. Protein product: CASSYSEGAGGYTF.

The rearrangement uses TRBV11-3 and TRBJ2-1, with TRBD2 identical over 9 bases. This CDR3 contains 15 residues. Germline V CDR1 and CDR2: SGHNT, YENEEA. V lost 3 bases to trimming and J lost 2 bases; unmatched junction nucleotides: 2. The CDR3: CASSLGLATYNEQFF. The CDR3 DNA reads as TGTGCCAGCAGCTTGGGACTAGCTACCTACAATGAGCAGTTCTTC.

The V and J genes are TRBV30 and TRBJ1-1, with a possible D match to TRBD1 (5 bases). This CDR3 has 13 amino acids. Trimming left V 4 bases short and J 4 bases short, with 13 bases between. CDR1 is GTSNPN and CDR2 is SVGIG in the germline V gene (reference sequence). The CDR3: CAWNGLGATEAFF. The CDR3, as DNA: TGTGCCTGGAACGGGTTAGGGGCCACTGAAGCTTTCTTT.

This clone was observed a handful of times. This chain uses TRBV19 with TRBJ2-7; TRBD1 aligns across 8 bases. This CDR3 has 17 amino acids. Looked up from germline, CDR1 is LNHDA and CDR2 is SQIVND (reference sequence). V trimming: 5 bases; J trimming: 4 bases; junction bases outside the gene matches: 16. The CDR3 is CASSGREGRGLGYEQYF. The CDR3 nucleotides read TGTGCCAGTAGTGGACGGGAAGGCAGGGGGCTTGGGTACGAGCAGTACTTC.

The chain links TRBV9 to TRBJ2-1; 7 nucleotides match TRBD2. Trimming cost V 3 bases and J 0 bases; bases outside gene matches: 3. From germline, CDR1 is SGDLS and CDR2 YYNGEE. CDR3 length: 15 amino acids. In nucleotides, the CDR3 is TGTGCCAGCAGCGGTGAGCGGGACTCCTACAATGAGCAGTTCTTC. This gives the protein CASSGERDSYNEQFF.

The J gene is TRBJ2-7, the V gene TRBV9; the match to TRBD1 covers 7 bases. This CDR3 is built from 14 residues. The V gene's germline CDR1 is SGDLS and CDR2 YYNGEE. J lost 1 base, V lost 2 bases, and 3 bases had no gene match. The CDR3 is CASSVTGVSYEQYF. For the CDR3, the DNA is TGTGCCAGCAGCGTCACAGGGGTGTCCTACGAGCAGTACTTC.

The chain employs TRBV5-4 and TRBJ2-1; D is undetermined. Germline assignment: CDR1 SGHNT and CDR2 YYREEE (reference sequence). Between the trimmed V and J ends, which lost 0 bases and 1 base, there was a span of 8 bases. This CDR3 region has 15 residues. This CDR3 reads CASSLGWQSYNEQFF. CDR3 nucleotides: TGTGCCAGCAGCTTGGGTTGGCAGTCCTACAATGAGCAGTTCTTC.